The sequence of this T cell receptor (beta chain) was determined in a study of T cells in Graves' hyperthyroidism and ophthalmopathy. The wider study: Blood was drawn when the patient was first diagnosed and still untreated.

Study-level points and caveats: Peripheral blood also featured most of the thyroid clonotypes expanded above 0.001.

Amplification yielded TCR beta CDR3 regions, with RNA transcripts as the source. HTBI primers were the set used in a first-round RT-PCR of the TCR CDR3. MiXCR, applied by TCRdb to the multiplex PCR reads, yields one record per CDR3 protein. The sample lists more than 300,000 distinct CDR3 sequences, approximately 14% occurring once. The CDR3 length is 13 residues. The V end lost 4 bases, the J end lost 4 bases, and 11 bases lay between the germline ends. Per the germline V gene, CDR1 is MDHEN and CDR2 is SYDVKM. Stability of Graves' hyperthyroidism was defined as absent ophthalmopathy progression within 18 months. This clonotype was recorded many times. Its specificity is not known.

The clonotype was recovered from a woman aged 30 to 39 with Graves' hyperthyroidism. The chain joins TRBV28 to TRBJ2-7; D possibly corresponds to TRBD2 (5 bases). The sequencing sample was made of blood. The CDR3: CASSSLALYEQYF. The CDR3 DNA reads TGTGCCAGCAGTTCCCTAGCCTTGTACGAGCAGTACTTC.